The 6 T cell receptor beta chains reported below all come from one sample, sequenced in a study of T-cell memory formation after mild COVID-19. MiXCR, run by TCRdb on the 5' RACE reads, gives a single entry per CDR3 protein. Counted here are 200,000 to 250,000 distinct CDR3 sequences, roughly 15% occurring once; the ten biggest clones make up 2.1%. Input material: PBMCs or a T cell subset sorted from them (not recorded which). The receptor source for this set is an adult woman who had mild COVID-19 (a few samples of this study predate the infection). Cell type and time point are not known.

In this sample, this clonotype turned up a few times. The conserved phenylalanine or tryptophan is not found at the CDR3 terminus, so this likely reflects a read error. J is TRBJ1-1 and V is TRBV10-3; 7 nucleotides agree with TRBD1. Germline assignment: CDR1 ENHRY and CDR2 SYGVKD. V lost 5 bases, J lost 1 base, and 4 bases stayed unmatched. The CDR3 consists of 14 residues. Here the CDR3 reads CAISNRGSNTEAFL. The CDR3 DNA is TGTGCCATCAGTAACAGGGGATCGAACACTGAAGCTTTCCTT.

This clonotype showed up just a few times. This rearrangement joins TRBV7-9 to TRBJ2-3; TRBD1 is a possible D gene (6 bases). Trimming took off 5 bases at V and 6 bases at J, with 18 bases between the two ends. The V gene's germline CDR1 is SEHNR and CDR2 FQNEAQ (reference sequence). CDR3 size: 15 residues. Here the CDR3 DNA reads TGTGCCAGCAGCCCCTATACGGGGACACACGATACGCAGTATTTT. Protein product: CASSPYTGTHDTQYF.

This clonotype was observed a few times. The rearrangement links TRBV28 to TRBJ2-3; maybe TRBD1 (5 bases). The CDR3 has 14 residues. Trimming pared 4 bases from V and 0 bases from J, leaving 8 bases between. Germline assignment: CDR1 MDHEN and CDR2 SYDVKM. CDR3 coding DNA: TGTGCCAGCAGTTCGACAGCTAGCACAGATACGCAGTATTTT. Translating it yields CASSSTASTDTQYF. Using reference TRBV28 and TRBJ2-3 for the parts outside the CDR3, the full variable domain is DVKVTQSSRYLVKRTGEKVFLECVQDMDHENMFWYRQDPGLGLRLIYFSYDVKMKEKGDIPEGYSVSREKKERFSLILESASTNQTSMYLCASSSTASTDTQYFGPGTRLTVL.

The chain joins TRBV7-2 to TRBJ2-7; perhaps D is TRBD1 or TRBD2 (5 bases each). This CDR3 contains 15 residues. Trimming took 3 bases from V and 2 from J, leaving 14 bases between them. Germline V gives CDR1 SGHTA, CDR2 FQGNSA. CDR3 loop: CASSFYGTTTYEQYF. In nucleotides, the CDR3 is TGTGCCAGCAGCTTCTACGGGACGACAACCTACGAGCAGTACTTC.

This clonotype is classed as medium-sized. The rearrangement joins TRBV5-5 to TRBJ1-6; D remains unclear. Deletions cut 2 bases from V and 2 bases from J, with 11 bases between. The germline V gene encodes CDR1 SGHKS and CDR2 YYEKEE (reference sequence). The CDR3 contains 16 residues. CDR3 sequence reads: CASSFGDSTYNSPLHF. As DNA, the CDR3 is TGTGCCAGCAGCTTTGGGGATTCAACCTATAATTCACCCCTCCACTTT.

The V and J genes are TRBV6-2 or TRBV6-3 and TRBJ1-5, with unresolved D. Germline CDR1 reads MNHEY; CDR2 reads SVGEGT. V lost 4 bases, J lost 1 base, and 11 bases lay in between. The CDR3 is made up of 15 amino acids. The CDR3 is CASSFNMGSNQPQHF. CDR3 nucleotides: TGTGCCAGCAGTTTTAACATGGGGAGCAATCAGCCCCAGCATTTT.